Given below is one TCR beta chain in context. Profiled with immunoSEQ multiplex PCR; TCRdb holds only in-frame clones, not every one. The sample lists about 50,000 clones; 90% to 95% were seen once. The data were obtained in a study of control samples from healthy donors and cancer patients. There are 16 residues in the CDR3. J was trimmed by 8 bases and V by 0 bases; bases with no gene match: 9. The V gene's germline CDR1 is SGHRS and CDR2 YFSETQ. The rearrangement joins TRBV5-1 to TRBJ2-1; 9 positions match TRBD1. This clonotype was sampled from a man younger than 45 with colorectal cancer. The sequenced sample consisted of PBMCs. The CDR3 region is CASSLVGTGGIYEQFF. DNA of the CDR3: TGCGCCAGCAGCTTGGTTGGCACAGGGGGCATATATGAGCAGTTCTTC.